Described below is a single TCR beta chain sequence and its context. What it binds is unknown. Some clones are missing from TCRdb's copy, which holds only in-frame ones; the method was immunoSEQ multiplex PCR. In the table there are about half a million clones, about 85% of which are singletons. Donors, healthy HIV-negative adults, lacked recent acute infections or vaccinations. Genomic DNA of unsorted samples came from roughly 90 million PBMCs. The data stem from a study of shared clonotypes between healthy human individuals. Study in general: Sampling drew on donors who were a couple of women and three men aged 18 to 49. General study points: Sequencing depth was expected to influence donor clonotype sharing.

Germline CDR1 is SGHAT and CDR2 is FQDESV (reference sequence). This CDR3 is built from 15 residues. V dropped 5 bases and J dropped 6; count of bases not matched to a gene: 9. The rearrangement uses TRBV11-1 and TRBJ2-5, with TRBD1 matching over 10 bases. This clonotype originated in a woman aged 40 to 49 in good health. Some clones in this sample may be carry-over from other donors' samples. Source material: PBMCs. CDR3 in DNA: TGTGCCAGCAGCCCGGAGACAGGGGGCTGGAAGACCCAGTACTTC. It yields the protein CASSPETGGWKTQYF.